These 29 T cell receptor beta chains were sequenced from one sample in a study of cytomegalovirus exposure and HLA in healthy donors. PCR was performed using 60 Vbeta and 13 Jbeta primers. Clones were sequenced by immunoSEQ multiplex PCR, and TCRdb holds only the in-frame ones, with some missing. The profile shows 160,000 or so clones, 80% of them singletons. The sample was PBMCs. Source of these receptors: a man in his thirties or forties in good health and CMV-seronegative.

This chain joins TRBV5-1 and TRBJ2-3; 7 bases agree with TRBD2. V dropped 6 bases and J dropped 1; count of bases not matched to a gene: 5. CDR1 is SGHRS, CDR2 YFSETQ, per germline. This CDR3 spans 14 amino acids. The CDR3: CASKGGGGTDTQYF. CDR3 sequence (DNA): TGCGCCAGCAAAGGCGGGGGTGGCACAGATACGCAGTATTTT. Variable domain in full (rest from reference TRBV5-1 and TRBJ2-3): KAGVTQTPRYLIKTRGQQVTLSCSPISGHRSVSWYQQTPGQGLQFLFEYFSETQRNKGNFPGRFSGRQFSNSRSEMNVSTLELGDSALYLCASKGGGGTDTQYFGPGTRLTVL.

This chain uses TRBV4-3 with TRBJ2-3, with D possibly matching TRBD1 (6 bases). This CDR3 comprises 15 residues. The V end lost 5 bases, the J end lost 3 bases, and 15 bases lay between the germline ends. Germline-derived CDR1 and CDR2 are LGHNA and YSLEER. The CDR3 DNA reads as TGCGCCAGCAGCGTCACAATACAGGGAACAGATACGCAGTATTTT. Amino acid sequence: CASSVTIQGTDTQYF.

A few counts support this clone. J is TRBJ2-7 and V is TRBV10-3; no definite D call. The CDR3 contains 13 residues. V was clipped by 4 bases and J by 0 bases, with 7 bases between them. CDR1 is ENHRY, CDR2 SYGVKD, per germline. The CDR3 nucleotides are TGTGCCATCAGTGTCCATAGCTCCTACGAGCAGTACTTC. Residues: CAISVHSSYEQYF.

This chain joins TRBV12-5 and TRBJ2-3; 9 bases are a match to TRBD1. V gave up 0 bases and J gave up 4 bases; unmatched junction bases: 5. CDR1 is LGHNT and CDR2 is FRNRAP in the germline V gene. CDR3 length equals 16 residues. CDR3 in DNA: TGTGCTAGTGGTTTGGTACTGGGACAGGGCGCAGATACGCAGTATTTT. Encoded protein: CASGLVLGQGADTQYF.

This clone turned up a few times. V gene TRBV6-5 combines with J gene TRBJ2-1; 7 bases map to TRBD2. Germline trimming cut 0 bases from V and 7 bases from J; bases unmatched to any gene: 3. The CDR3 length is 14 residues. Germline CDR1 is MNHEY and CDR2 is SVGAGI. The CDR3 coding sequence is TGTGCCAGCAGTTACTCGAAAGCGGGGAATGAGCAGTTCTTC. Translating it yields CASSYSKAGNEQFF.

This chain uses TRBV2 with TRBJ2-5; TRBD1 is a possible D gene (6 bases). The germline V gene encodes CDR1 SNHLY and CDR2 FYNNEI. CDR3 size: 12 residues. The V and J ends lost 5 bases and 13 bases respectively, with 17 bases between them. CDR3 bases: TGTGCCAGCAGTCCCTCGGGGACACGCCGGTACTTC. Its translation is CASSPSGTRRYF. Full variable domain (remainder filled in from reference TRBV2 and TRBJ2-5): EPEVTQTPSHQVTQMGQEVILRCVPISNHLYFYWYRQILGQKVEFLVSFYNNEISEKSEIFDDQFSVERPDGSNFTLKIRSTKLEDSAMYFCASSPSGTRRYFGPGTRLLVL.

The gene calls are TRBV7-8 and TRBJ2-7; D unclear. This CDR3 spans 14 amino acids. Germline V gene lookup returns CDR1 SGHVS and CDR2 FQNEAQ. V was cut by 4 bases and J by 0 bases, with 10 bases left in between. The CDR3 here is CASSSQVSSYEQYF. Here the CDR3 DNA reads TGTGCCAGCAGCTCCCAGGTTTCCTCCTACGAGCAGTACTTC.

This chain links TRBV19 with TRBJ1-1; the match to TRBD1 covers 9 bases. CDR3 length: 16 amino acids. Germline CDR1 reads LNHDA; CDR2 reads SQIVND (reference sequence). V gave up 3 bases and J gave up 2 bases; unmatched junction bases: 7. CDR3 protein: CASSISQGAFNTEAFF. The CDR3 DNA is TGTGCCAGTAGTATCTCACAGGGGGCATTTAACACTGAAGCTTTCTTT.

The V call is TRBV7-2, the J call TRBJ1-2; no reliable D call. The V gene's germline CDR1 is SGHTA and CDR2 FQGNSA. The CDR3 is 14 amino acids. V was shortened by 2 bases and J by 2 bases, with 9 bases between the two germline ends. The DNA of the CDR3 is TGTGCCAGCAGCTTACGTGCAGGAAACTATGGCTACACCTTC. Translating gives CASSLRAGNYGYTF.

The chain recombines TRBV7-2 with TRBJ1-4, with 7 bases aligning to TRBD1. After removal of 8 bases from V and 4 bases from J, the junction contained 7 bases not matched to a gene. The CDR3 contains 14 residues. From germline, CDR1 is SGHTA and CDR2 FQGNSA. The CDR3 nucleotides read TGTGCCAGCGGCCAGACAGGGAATAATGAAAAACTGTTTTTT. Its protein product is CASGQTGNNEKLFF.

The CDR3: CASSQYLGTSGRVNTGELFF. CDR3 DNA sequence: TGTGCCAGCAGCCAATATCTCGGGACTAGCGGGAGGGTGAACACCGGGGAGCTGTTTTTT. The chain couples TRBV14 to TRBJ2-2; 16 bases match TRBD2. The CDR3 loop spans 20 amino acids. V lost 2 bases to trimming and J lost 1 base; unmatched junction nucleotides: 7. CDR1 is SGHDN and CDR2 is FVKESK in the germline V gene. Drawing the rest from reference TRBV14 and TRBJ2-2, the complete variable domain is EAGVTQFPSHSVIEKGQTVTLRCDPISGHDNLYWYRRVMGKEIKFLLHFVKESKQDESGMPNNRFLAERTGGTYSTLKVQPAELEDSGVYFCASSQYLGTSGRVNTGELFFGEGSRLTVL.

The CDR3 here is CATSRERTAYGYTF. The CDR3 DNA is TGTGCCACCAGCAGAGAAAGGACAGCCTATGGCTACACCTTC. The V and J genes are TRBV15 and TRBJ1-2, with D possibly TRBD1 on 6 matching bases. Trimming cost V 0 bases and J 4 bases, with 9 bases left between them. The CDR3 is made up of 14 amino acids. Germline-derived CDR1 and CDR2 are LNHNV and YYDKDF (reference sequence).

The rearrangement uses TRBV11-2 and TRBJ1-4; D gene ambiguous. The germline V and J ends were trimmed by 1 base and 0 bases, with 12 bases remaining between them. CDR1 and CDR2 from the germline V gene are SGHAT and FQNNGV. The CDR3 is 17 residues long. The CDR3 is CASSLVVRGATNEKLFF. CDR3 DNA: TGTGCCAGCAGCTTAGTCGTCCGGGGAGCAACTAATGAAAAACTGTTTTTT. The entire variable domain, with the rest obtained from reference TRBV11-2 and TRBJ1-4, is as follows: EAGVAQSPRYKIIEKRQSVAFWCNPISGHATLYWYQQILGQGPKLLIQFQNNGVVDDSQLPKDRFSAERLKGVDSTLKIQPAKLEDSAVYLCASSLVVRGATNEKLFFGSGTQLSVL.

This clone has only one observation. The chain combines TRBV6-5 with TRBJ1-6; D is ambiguous. This CDR3 is 15 amino acids long. Between the trimmed V and J ends, which lost 6 bases and 14 bases, there was a span of 23 bases. Germline CDR1 reads MNHEY; CDR2 reads SVGAGI. The CDR3 loop is CASSGLRPVERTLHF. CDR3 nucleotides: TGTGCCAGCAGCGGACTGAGGCCCGTTGAGAGGACCCTCCACTTT.

The chain couples TRBV5-1 to TRBJ2-2, with 9 bases identical to TRBD2. This CDR3 is built from 19 residues. In germline, CDR1 is SGHRS, CDR2 YFSETQ. J was trimmed by 1 base and V by 6 bases; bases with no gene match: 16. CDR3 DNA: TGCGCCAGCATCAGTAATCTGGCGGGAGGGCCGCAGAACACCGGGGAGCTGTTTTTT. The encoded protein is CASISNLAGGPQNTGELFF.

The rearrangement joins TRBV6-1 to TRBJ2-5, with 8 bases lining up with TRBD2. The end of the DNA fits TRBJ2-7 better, so the J call may be wrong. The CDR3 length is 15 residues. Germline values: CDR1 MNHNS, CDR2 SASEGT. The CDR3 nucleotides are TGTGCCAGCAGTGTGCAGCGGGAGAGCTCCTACGAGCAGTACTTC. This encodes CASSVQRESSYEQYF.

This chain connects TRBV6-1 to TRBJ1-2; a weak D match, TRBD1 (5 bases). V was trimmed by 4 bases and J by 4 bases, leaving 10 bases between them. The length of the CDR3 is 13 residues. Germline V CDR1 and CDR2: MNHNS, SASEGT. The CDR3 loop is CASSGEGVYGYTF. The CDR3, as DNA: TGTGCCAGCAGTGGCGAAGGGGTCTATGGCTACACCTTC.

The genes are TRBV4-1 and TRBJ1-1; no clear D. The CDR3 extends over 14 amino acids. The germline V gene encodes CDR1 MGHRA and CDR2 YSYEKL. V was clipped by 2 bases and J by 5 bases, with 12 bases between them. The DNA of the CDR3 is TGCGCCAGCAGCCAAACACCCTCGCGGACTGAAGCTTTCTTT. This codes for CASSQTPSRTEAFF.

V is TRBV13 and J is TRBJ2-2, with D possibly being TRBD1 (7 bases). Germline V gives CDR1 PRHDT, CDR2 FYEKMQ (reference sequence). The V end lost 3 bases, the J end lost 5 bases, and 10 bases lay between the germline ends. The CDR3 length is 14 residues. CDR3 DNA: TGTGCCAGCAGCTTGACAGGGAGGACCGGGGAGCTGTTTTTT. Protein: CASSLTGRTGELFF.

Comments on this clone: Other DNA sequences in the sample encode the same CDR3. The chain carries TRBV4-3 and TRBJ2-7; 9 nucleotides match TRBD1. Per germline, CDR1 LGHNA and CDR2 YSLEER. The CDR3 length is 15 residues. Trimming took 3 bases from V and 3 from J; bases not matched to a gene: 6. The CDR3 nucleotides are TGCGCCAGCAGCCATAGTGGGACAGGGAGCTACGAGCAGTACTTC. The encoded protein is CASSHSGTGSYEQYF.

The chain couples TRBV5-6 to TRBJ2-2; no definite D call. With 0 bases removed from V and 1 base from J, the gap between germline ends came to 10 bases. This CDR3 spans 16 amino acids. Germline loops: CDR1 SGHDT, CDR2 YYEEEE. The CDR3 sequence is CASSLGLLGNTGELFF. CDR3 coding DNA: TGTGCCAGCAGCTTGGGACTCCTCGGGAACACCGGGGAGCTGTTTTTT. The entire variable domain, with the rest obtained from reference TRBV5-6 and TRBJ2-2, is as follows: DAGVTQSPTHLIKTRGQQVTLRCSPKSGHDTVSWYQQALGQGPQFIFQYYEEEERQRGNFPDRFSGHQFPNYSSELNVNALLLGDSALYLCASSLGLLGNTGELFFGEGSRLTVL.

Concerning this clone itself: The junction differs from germline at one of its ends, possibly a read error. V gene TRBV28 combines with J gene TRBJ1-2; no definite D call. The germline gives CDR1 MDHEN, CDR2 SYDVKM. The length of the CDR3 is 14 residues. DNA for the CDR3: TGTGCTAGCACGTTGGGCACCACTAACTATGGCTACACCTTC. Protein sequence: CASTLGTTNYGYTF.

The chain joins TRBV6-1 to TRBJ1-2; 8 bases match TRBD1. With V trimmed by 4 bases and J by 5 bases, 9 bases remained unmatched. In germline, CDR1 is MNHNS, CDR2 SASEGT. CDR3 length: 15 residues. CDR3 loop: CASSAPGQGEYGYTF. CDR3 coding DNA: TGTGCCAGCAGTGCTCCCGGACAGGGAGAATATGGCTACACCTTC.

The V and J genes are TRBV9 and TRBJ2-3; 11 bases are a match to TRBD2. There are 15 residues in the CDR3. V was clipped by 1 base and J by 6 bases; unmatched bases: 4. Germline CDR1 and CDR2: SGDLS and YYNGEE. This CDR3 is CASSVLAGGRDTQYF. The CDR3 DNA reads as TGTGCCAGCAGCGTACTAGCGGGGGGCCGGGATACGCAGTATTTT.

The V and J genes are TRBV5-1 and TRBJ2-1, with 12 nucleotides matching TRBD1. The V segment lost 3 bases and the J segment 9 bases; nucleotides outside the gene matches: 4. The CDR3 totals 14 residues. Looked up from germline, CDR1 is SGHRS and CDR2 is YFSETQ. The CDR3 region is CASSYGTGGSEQFF. The CDR3 coding sequence is TGCGCCAGCAGCTACGGGACAGGGGGCAGTGAGCAGTTCTTC.

This rearrangement joins TRBV6-1 to TRBJ2-1, with 7 bases identical to TRBD1. J was trimmed by 7 bases and V by 1 base; bases with no gene match: 1. The CDR3 has 13 residues. Per the germline V gene, CDR1 is MNHNS and CDR2 is SASEGT. As DNA, the CDR3 is TGTGCCAGCAGTGAAGGCAGGGGGAATGAGCAGTTCTTC. It is translated as CASSEGRGNEQFF.

This sequence joins TRBV27 and TRBJ2-7, with D possibly matching TRBD1 (6 bases). Per the germline V gene, CDR1 is MNHEY and CDR2 is SMNVEV (reference sequence). The CDR3 runs to 16 residues. V was shortened by 4 bases and J by 5 bases, with 21 bases between the two germline ends. CDR3 residues: CASSYSTGQTGDEQYF. CDR3 in DNA: TGTGCCAGCAGTTACTCAACCGGACAGACCGGGGACGAGCAGTACTTC.

DNA for the CDR3: TGTGCCAGCAGCTTGGGGGGAGAGGGCTACGAGCAGTACTTC. Its translation: CASSLGGEGYEQYF. The gene calls are TRBV7-6 and TRBJ2-7; D perhaps matches TRBD2 (6 bases). Trimming cost V 3 bases and J 3 bases, with 12 bases left between them. CDR1 SGHVS and CDR2 FNYEAQ come from the germline V gene. This CDR3 is built from 14 residues.

The CDR3 protein is CASSFPYSGGTEQFF. DNA of the CDR3: TGTGCCAGCAGCTTTCCTTATAGCGGGGGCACTGAGCAGTTCTTC. The chain is built from TRBV5-6 and TRBJ2-1, with 9 positions matching TRBD2. V dropped 2 bases and J dropped 9; count of bases not matched to a gene: 9. The CDR3 totals 15 residues. Germline V lookup: CDR1 SGHDT, CDR2 YYEEEE.